The 4 T cell receptor beta chains reported below all come from one sample, sequenced in a study of T cells after yellow fever vaccination. One entry per CDR3 protein results from TCRdb running MiXCR on the 5' RACE reads. The data contain a few hundred thousand distinct CDR3 sequences, around 4.4% of them singletons. The specimen was PBMCs, collected 15 days after the yellow fever booster vaccination. All receptors derive from a young man who received the YFV17D yellow fever vaccine.

This clonotype was found a few times. This chain uses TRBV7-9 with TRBJ2-1; perhaps TRBD2 as D (7 bases). Germline loops: CDR1 SEHNR, CDR2 FQNEAQ (reference sequence). Trimming took off 3 bases at V and 7 bases at J, with 16 bases between the two ends. The CDR3 contains 15 residues. The CDR3 bases are TGTGCCAGCAGCTTTTCGGGGGGCCAGAGGAATGAGCAGTTCTTC. Its translation is CASSFSGGQRNEQFF. The full variable domain, completed using reference TRBV7-9 and TRBJ2-1, is DTGVSQNPRHKITKRGQNVTFRCDPISEHNRLYWYRQTLGQGPEFLTYFQNEAQLEKSRLLSDRFSAERPKGSFSTLEIQRTEQGDSAMYLCASSFSGGQRNEQFFGPGTRLTVL.

In this sample, this clonotype turned up a few times. This chain joins TRBV20-1 and TRBJ1-3; D might be TRBD1 (6 bases). V was pared by 0 bases and J by 2 bases, with 17 bases between. Germline V lookup: CDR1 DFQATT, CDR2 SNEGSKA (reference sequence). The CDR3 spans 17 residues. The CDR3 here is CSAREDRAGVPGNTIYF. The CDR3 DNA is TGCAGTGCTAGAGAGGACCGCGCAGGGGTTCCTGGAAACACCATATATTTT.

The J gene is TRBJ2-2, the V gene TRBV5-1; TRBD1 matches at 8 bases. The V and J ends lost 4 bases and 9 bases, in that order; junction bases with no gene match: 8. The CDR3 runs to 14 residues. Germline V gene sequence: CDR1 SGHRS, CDR2 YFSETQ. CDR3 in DNA: TGCGCCAGCAGCCCCGACAGGGGAGGCCGGGAGCTGTTTTTT. Translation gives CASSPDRGGRELFF. Complete variable domain (other parts from reference TRBV5-1 and TRBJ2-2): KAGVTQTPRYLIKTRGQQVTLSCSPISGHRSVSWYQQTPGQGLQFLFEYFSETQRNKGNFPGRFSGRQFSNSRSEMNVSTLELGDSALYLCASSPDRGGRELFFGEGSRLTVL.

This clonotype showed up many times. In DNA form, the CDR3 reads TGTGCCAGCAGCCGCCGGACAGGGTCTGATAATTCACCCCTCCACTTT. This translates into CASSRRTGSDNSPLHF. This chain joins TRBV7-8 and TRBJ1-6; 8 positions match TRBD1. The CDR3 runs to 16 residues. The ends lost 5 bases at V and 5 bases at J; junction bases unmatched: 8. CDR1 is SGHVS, CDR2 FQNEAQ, per germline.